This TCR beta chain comes out of a study of low-dose radiotherapy and immunotherapy resistance in tumors (dated by TCRdb to between 2020 and 2023). A note on the overall study: In Cohort 1, each fraction delivered 0.5 Gy every 2 weeks, and the prescribed total PTV dose was 6.5 Gy. For Cohort 2, the dose was 1 Gy per fraction given every two weeks, adding up to 13 Gy in total across 26 weeks. Eight patients were included in the translational analysis, namely three from the first dose cohort plus the first five from the second dose cohort. Cyclophosphamide 200 mg/m2 was given intravenously every two weeks, one day before each radiation and immunotherapy administration. No randomization into treatment groups was done for the people taking part in the trial. Patients were given nivolumab as a 240 mg flat dose every two weeks and ipilimumab at 1 mg/kg every six weeks, with both drugs delivered intravenously. Patients took aspirin 300 mg orally once daily for four cycles, starting on cycle 1 day 1.

What the time point label conveys for this sample: before trial treatment. The donors took part in RACIN, a single-arm, phase I, dose-escalation trial that combined nivolumab, ipilimumab, aspirin, low-dose cyclophosphamide and low-dose radiotherapy. To be eligible, a patient needed to have an advanced solid tumor that was TIL-negative. For CDR1 and CDR2, the germline V gene lists KGHSH and LQKENI. Trimming takes 8 bases from V and 2 bases from J, and the germline ends sit 18 bases apart. From cysteine to phenylalanine, the CDR3 is 16 amino acids long. Solely the CDR3 DNA is kept, with 48 bases framed from the first base. This clonotype was seen repeatedly, ten times or more. The specificity of this receptor is unknown. No qualities accompany the bases; no much larger clone lies one base away. The instrument given in TCRdb is Illumina HiSeq 2500. First-strand cDNA was synthesized with Superscript III and a set of TRAV- and TRBV-specific primers, covering both TCRalpha and TCRbeta chains. TCRs were amplified with Phusion for 20 PCR cycles, with a constant-region primer paired with the adapter attached to the V primers. Amplification of the isolated mRNA was done with the MessageAmp II aRNA Amplification Kit, which involved an approximately 16-hour in vitro transcription at 37 degrees C. The Dynabeads mRNA DIRECT Purification Kit was used to isolate mRNA for TCR sequencing. Indexed Illumina adapters were added in a second 25-cycle Phusion PCR, and the resulting products were purified with AMPure XP beads. In the authors' own workflow: Custom Perl scripts were used to pool TCR sequences that encoded the same protein, to remove out-of-frame sequences, and to calculate the abundance of each clonotype. Any TCR sequence supported by only a single read was excluded from analysis. The metrics used to describe the repertoires included Shannon entropy, Gini index, clonality, richness, and the frequency of TCRs shared between repertoires. TCRdb cleaned the public reads at Q25 with fastp, built clones with MiXCR and kept in-frame beta chains. Each CDR3 protein gets just one entry, which takes the most common genes and DNA from the rows behind it. The authors' filters were not applied to this entry. This sample has tens of thousands of distinct CDR3 sequences in its table, and 26% of those were observed once. The biggest ten clones account for 6.6% of the sample.

This sequence was found in a male donor with rectosigmoid adenocarcinoma. The V and J genes are TRBV18 and TRBJ2-2; a tentative D call is TRBD1 (6 bases match). The specimen comprised PBMCs, sampled before treatment. The nucleotide sequence is given as TGTGCCAGCCTCTCAGGGGCACAGGGTAACACCGGGGAGCTGTTTTTT. Translated, this gives CASLSGAQGNTGELFF.